The clone carrying this TCR beta chain was observed many times. Its antigen is undetermined. This entry belongs to a study of T cells in Graves' hyperthyroidism and ophthalmopathy. Findings and caveats of the study: Stable hyperthyroidism was separated from ophthalmopathy by a model based on 13 V-J features. Among thyroid clonotypes expanded above 0.001, most also appeared in blood. Ophthalmopathy, as predicted by the model, came a median about seven months after the prediction.

The CDR3 regions of TCR beta were amplified from RNA transcripts. TCR CDR3 regions were first amplified by RT-PCR with HTBI primers. In TCRdb, the multiplex PCR reads were re-called with MiXCR into one record per CDR3 protein. The table records roughly 500,000 distinct CDR3 sequences, around a quarter of them present only once. Trimming at V came to 3 bases and at J to 5 bases, leaving 18 bases not matched to a gene. This CDR3 contains 17 residues. Germline CDR1 SQVTM, CDR2 ANQGSEA. Sequencing used blood. The chain joins TRBV29-1 to TRBJ1-1; TRBD1 agrees at 7 bases. This sequence was found in a woman aged 25 to 39 with Graves' ophthalmopathy. The CDR3 reads CSVDSGRTGLAGTEAFF. CDR3 in DNA: TGCAGCGTTGATTCTGGAAGGACAGGTCTAGCCGGTACTGAAGCTTTCTTT.